Listed below are T cell receptor beta chains from one sample, sequenced in a study of PD-1 blockade in classical Hodgkin lymphoma. Clones were sequenced by immunoSEQ multiplex PCR, and TCRdb holds only the in-frame ones, with some missing. The sample consists of around 66,000 clones, 80% to 90% of them appearing once. The source was peripheral blood mononuclear cells (PBMCs), collected at baseline. The origin of the receptors is a human donor with classical Hodgkin lymphoma. CDR3s include the opening cysteine and the closing phenylalanine or tryptophan. Each record gives: V gene, clone size, D gene, J gene, CDR3 protein, CDR3 DNA. A D gene is named only where the DNA matches it firmly. Clone size is not always given. Where it is, it says once, few, many or a class for expanded clones.

v_gene: TRBV29-1
abundance: -
d_gene: -
j_gene: TRBJ2-5
CDR3aa: CSVRIAPETQYF
CDR3nt: TGCAGCGTTAGAATAGCACCCGAGACCCAGTACTTC

v_gene: TRBV7-9
abundance: -
d_gene: TRBD1
j_gene: TRBJ1-2
CDR3aa: CASSLVGGPHGYTF
CDR3nt: TGTGCCAGCAGCTTAGTAGGGGGCCCCCATGGCTACACCTTC

v_gene: TRBV7-9
abundance: -
d_gene: -
j_gene: TRBJ2-2
CDR3aa: CASSPGTVNTGELFF
CDR3nt: TGTGCCAGCAGCCCCGGGACTGTGAACACCGGGGAGCTGTTTTTT

v_gene: TRBV13
abundance: -
d_gene: -
j_gene: TRBJ1-4
CDR3aa: CASSLRTATNEKLFF
CDR3nt: TGTGCCAGCAGCTTGAGGACGGCGACTAATGAAAAACTGTTTTTT

v_gene: TRBV5-1
abundance: -
d_gene: -
j_gene: TRBJ2-3
CDR3aa: CASSLDHRADTQYF
CDR3nt: TGCGCCAGCAGCTTGGATCATAGAGCAGATACGCAGTATTTT

v_gene: TRBV13
abundance: -
d_gene: TRBD2
j_gene: TRBJ2-3
CDR3aa: CASSLGRTSGGDVPTDTQYF
CDR3nt: TGTGCCAGCAGCTTAGGCCGAACTAGCGGGGGGGACGTTCCCACAGATACGCAGTATTTT

v_gene: TRBV7-9
abundance: -
d_gene: TRBD1
j_gene: TRBJ1-2
CDR3aa: CASSPPGTGYGYTF
CDR3nt: TGTGCCAGCAGCCCCCCGGGGACAGGTTATGGCTACACCTTC

v_gene: TRBV11-2
abundance: once
d_gene: -
j_gene: TRBJ1-1
CDR3aa: CASSFGLGTFF
CDR3nt: -

v_gene: TRBV13
abundance: medium-sized
d_gene: -
j_gene: TRBJ1-2
CDR3aa: CASTQGFSGLYGYTF
CDR3nt: TGTGCCAGCACACAGGGTTTTTCGGGTTTGTATGGCTACACCTTC

v_gene: TRBV12-5
abundance: -
d_gene: -
j_gene: TRBJ2-7
CDR3aa: CASGPYRDVYEQYF
CDR3nt: TGTGCTAGTGGTCCGTACAGGGATGTCTACGAGCAGTACTTC

v_gene: TRBV30
abundance: -
d_gene: -
j_gene: TRBJ1-2
CDR3aa: CALGPGYTF
CDR3nt: TGTGCCTTGGGCCCTGGCTACACCTTC

v_gene: TRBV27
abundance: once
d_gene: -
j_gene: TRBJ1-1
CDR3aa: CASSMDRLKAFF
CDR3nt: TGTGCCAGCTCAATGGACAGACTCAAGGCTTTCTTT

v_gene: TRBV7-9
abundance: -
d_gene: -
j_gene: TRBJ2-1
CDR3aa: CASSLVDKQFF
CDR3nt: TGTGCCAGCAGCTTAGTAGATAAGCAGTTCTTC

v_gene: TRBV28
abundance: -
d_gene: -
j_gene: TRBJ2-3
CDR3aa: CASSFDLPSTDTQYF
CDR3nt: TGTGCCAGCAGTTTTGACTTGCCATCCACAGATACGCAGTATTTT

v_gene: TRBV7-2
abundance: -
d_gene: TRBD2
j_gene: TRBJ2-7
CDR3aa: CASSLEVAGAGEQYF
CDR3nt: TGTGCCAGCAGCTTAGAAGTAGCGGGGGCGGGCGAGCAGTACTTC

v_gene: TRBV5-1
abundance: once
d_gene: TRBD1
j_gene: TRBJ2-6
CDR3aa: CASSSKQGRPFWANVLTF
CDR3nt: TGCGCCAGCAGCTCTAAACAGGGGCGACCCTTTTGGGCCAACGTCCTGACTTTC

v_gene: TRBV2
abundance: -
d_gene: -
j_gene: TRBJ1-6
CDR3aa: CASNFQGFDNSPLHF
CDR3nt: TGTGCCAGCAACTTCCAGGGATTCGATAATTCACCCCTCCACTTT

v_gene: TRBV5-5
abundance: -
d_gene: -
j_gene: TRBJ1-3
CDR3aa: CASSHLGPLGNTIYF
CDR3nt: TGTGCCAGCAGCCACCTGGGACCGCTTGGAAACACCATATATTTT

v_gene: TRBV27
abundance: -
d_gene: TRBD1
j_gene: TRBJ1-5
CDR3aa: CASSLTGIGSNQPQHF
CDR3nt: TGTGCCAGCAGTCTGACAGGGATTGGGTCCAATCAGCCCCAGCATTTT

v_gene: TRBV19
abundance: few
d_gene: TRBD2
j_gene: TRBJ2-2
CDR3aa: CASSIAGGHANTGELFF
CDR3nt: TGTGCCAGTAGTATCGCGGGGGGCCACGCGAACACCGGGGAGCTGTTTTTT

v_gene: TRBV7-8
abundance: -
d_gene: TRBD1
j_gene: TRBJ2-5
CDR3aa: CASSLAGDRGETQYF
CDR3nt: TGTGCCAGCAGCTTAGCGGGGGACAGGGGAGAGACCCAGTACTTC

v_gene: TRBV27
abundance: -
d_gene: -
j_gene: TRBJ1-1
CDR3aa: CATHVNTEAFF
CDR3nt: TGTGCCACCCATGTGAACACTGAAGCTTTCTTT

v_gene: TRBV5-6
abundance: -
d_gene: TRBD1
j_gene: TRBJ1-2
CDR3aa: CASSFLTGIVYGYTF
CDR3nt: TGTGCCAGCAGCTTCTTGACAGGGATCGTCTATGGCTACACCTTC

v_gene: TRBV14
abundance: -
d_gene: -
j_gene: TRBJ2-3
CDR3aa: CASSLPPDTQYF
CDR3nt: TGTGCCAGCAGCCTCCCCCCAGATACGCAGTATTTT

v_gene: TRBV18
abundance: few
d_gene: -
j_gene: TRBJ1-5
CDR3aa: CASSPSGGSNQPQHF
CDR3nt: TGTGCCAGCTCACCATCCGGGGGAAGCAATCAGCCCCAGCATTTT

v_gene: TRBV10-3
abundance: -
d_gene: -
j_gene: TRBJ1-3
CDR3aa: CAIMGSSGNTIYF
CDR3nt: TGTGCCATCATGGGGAGCTCTGGAAACACCATATATTTT

v_gene: TRBV6-5
abundance: -
d_gene: -
j_gene: TRBJ1-1
CDR3aa: CASSYRFFGGTAEAFF
CDR3nt: TGTGCCAGCAGTTACAGGTTTTTCGGGGGTACAGCTGAAGCTTTCTTT

v_gene: TRBV2
abundance: -
d_gene: TRBD1
j_gene: TRBJ2-5
CDR3aa: CASHRDSQETQYF
CDR3nt: TGTGCCAGCCATAGGGACAGCCAAGAGACCCAGTACTTC

v_gene: TRBV7-8
abundance: -
d_gene: -
j_gene: TRBJ1-4
CDR3aa: CASSRLEGEEKLFF
CDR3nt: TGTGCCAGCAGCCGCCTCGAAGGTGAAGAAAAACTGTTTTTT

v_gene: TRBV2
abundance: few
d_gene: TRBD1
j_gene: TRBJ1-6
CDR3aa: CASSDRGTADSPLHF
CDR3nt: TGTGCCAGCAGTGATCGCGGGACAGCGGATTCACCCCTCCACTTT

v_gene: TRBV19
abundance: -
d_gene: -
j_gene: TRBJ1-3
CDR3aa: CASSILSSGNTIYF
CDR3nt: TGTGCCAGTAGTATCCTCAGCTCTGGAAACACCATATATTTT

v_gene: TRBV7-9
abundance: -
d_gene: -
j_gene: TRBJ2-1
CDR3aa: CASRQPSSYNEQFF
CDR3nt: TGTGCCAGCAGACAACCGAGCTCCTACAATGAGCAGTTCTTC

v_gene: TRBV5-1
abundance: once
d_gene: -
j_gene: TRBJ2-3
CDR3aa: CATRWQDTQYF
CDR3nt: TGCGCCACCCGCTGGCAAGATACGCAGTATTTT

v_gene: TRBV7-9
abundance: -
d_gene: -
j_gene: TRBJ2-5
CDR3aa: CATLPSTPEETQYF
CDR3nt: TGTGCCACCCTACCATCGACCCCGGAAGAGACCCAGTACTTC

v_gene: TRBV6-5
abundance: few
d_gene: -
j_gene: TRBJ1-2
CDR3aa: CASRRLLGDGYTF
CDR3nt: TGTGCCAGCAGGCGACTGCTTGGGGATGGCTACACCTTC

v_gene: TRBV7-9
abundance: -
d_gene: -
j_gene: TRBJ1-3
CDR3aa: CASSHGRTSGNTIYF
CDR3nt: TGTGCCAGCAGCCACGGACGGACCTCTGGAAACACCATATATTTT

v_gene: TRBV30
abundance: -
d_gene: -
j_gene: TRBJ2-4
CDR3aa: CAWSIQGNIQYF
CDR3nt: TGTGCCTGGAGTATACAGGGAAACATTCAGTACTTC

v_gene: TRBV5-5
abundance: -
d_gene: TRBD1
j_gene: TRBJ1-2
CDR3aa: CASSFTGGGNYGYTF
CDR3nt: TGTGCCAGCAGCTTTACAGGGGGCGGAAACTATGGCTACACCTTC

v_gene: TRBV5-8
abundance: -
d_gene: TRBD1
j_gene: TRBJ1-1
CDR3aa: CASSLGDRGKAFF
CDR3nt: TGTGCCAGCAGCTTGGGGGACAGGGGAAAAGCTTTCTTT

v_gene: TRBV29-1
abundance: -
d_gene: -
j_gene: TRBJ1-1
CDR3aa: CSVDAARGVSTEAFF
CDR3nt: TGCAGCGTTGACGCGGCCCGGGGGGTGAGCACTGAAGCTTTCTTT

v_gene: TRBV5-6
abundance: -
d_gene: -
j_gene: TRBJ2-1
CDR3aa: CASTDSVSSYNEQFF
CDR3nt: TGTGCCAGCACGGACTCGGTGAGCTCCTACAATGAGCAGTTCTTC

v_gene: TRBV5-6
abundance: once
d_gene: -
j_gene: TRBJ2-7
CDR3aa: CASTLRRGFYEQYF
CDR3nt: TGTGCCAGCACCCTACGTCGGGGTTTCTACGAGCAGTACTTC

v_gene: TRBV11-1
abundance: once
d_gene: -
j_gene: TRBJ2-7
CDR3aa: CASGPTPLGSYEQYF
CDR3nt: TGTGCCAGCGGTCCCACCCCTTTGGGCTCCTACGAGCAGTACTTC

v_gene: TRBV19
abundance: -
d_gene: -
j_gene: TRBJ1-6
CDR3aa: CASRPVAGINSPLHF
CDR3nt: TGTGCCAGTAGACCGGTTGCGGGGATTAATTCACCCCTCCACTTT

v_gene: TRBV19
abundance: -
d_gene: TRBD2
j_gene: TRBJ2-3
CDR3aa: CASRPSGGGDTQYF
CDR3nt: TGTGCCAGTAGACCTAGCGGGGGTGGAGATACGCAGTATTTT

v_gene: TRBV6-5
abundance: -
d_gene: TRBD2
j_gene: TRBJ2-1
CDR3aa: CASSLAGGGNEQFF
CDR3nt: TGTGCCAGCAGTCTAGCGGGGGGGGGCAATGAGCAGTTCTTC